This TCR beta chain was obtained from a study of shared clonotypes between healthy human individuals. Only Caucasian adults living in Nashville, Tennessee served as donors. The unsorted samples had roughly 86 million PBMCs used for genomic DNA. The study, taken as a whole, reports: Only blood was sampled, and tissue TCR repertoires likely differ from blood ones.

Ten immunoSEQ deep assay plates were used to sequence the DNA of unsorted PBMCs. Produced via immunoSEQ multiplex PCR; TCRdb's table is partial and in-frame only. The table records around 500,000 clones, more than 65% of them present only once. CDR1 and CDR2 from the germline V gene are SGHRS and YFSETQ. The junction had 10 bases not matched to a gene; V was cut back by 4 bases and J by 2 bases. This CDR3 comprises 16 residues. Notes on this clone: Antigen unknown.

This rearrangement joins TRBV5-1 to TRBJ2-3; 7 nucleotides align to TRBD2. Sequences were obtained from PBMCs. The clonotype originates from a woman aged 40 to 50 in good health. Some clones in this sample may be carry-over from other donors' samples. The CDR3 loop is CASSLRGGRATDTQYF. Written as DNA, the CDR3 is TGCGCCAGCAGCCTTCGGGGAGGGAGGGCCACAGATACGCAGTATTTT.